These 15 T cell receptor beta chains originate from one sample sequenced in a study of early T cells in non-severe SARS-CoV-2 infection. TCRdb reprocessed the 5' RACE reads with MiXCR, giving one entry per CDR3 protein. The sample has just under 90,000 distinct CDR3 sequences, about 15% seen once; the top ten hold around 7%. Sequencing was done on a sample of whole blood. The receptor set was obtained from an adult who was a healthcare worker with PCR-confirmed SARS-CoV-2 infection or an uninfected control (not recorded which).

In its sample, this clonotype was seen a few times. The chain uses TRBV7-8 and TRBJ2-1; 8 bases are a match to TRBD2. The germline V gene has CDR1 SGHVS and CDR2 FQNEAQ. The CDR3 extends over 18 amino acids. After removal of 8 bases from V and 2 bases from J, the junction contained 17 bases not matched to a gene. CDR3 bases: TGTGCCAGCGCTCTCTTCGGGAGGGACCCGGGTACCTACAATGAGCAGTTCTTC. It is translated as CASALFGRDPGTYNEQFF.

The chain combines TRBV19 with TRBJ1-5; D is unclear. V dropped 3 bases and J dropped 3 bases, with 9 bases sitting between them. Per germline, CDR1 LNHDA and CDR2 SQIVND (reference sequence). CDR3 length equals 14 residues. CDR3: CASSIRTVNQPQHF. For the CDR3, the DNA is TGTGCCAGTAGTATTAGGACGGTCAATCAGCCCCAGCATTTT. The whole variable domain, remainder taken from reference TRBV19 and TRBJ1-5, is DGGITQSPKYLFRKEGQNVTLSCEQNLNHDAMYWYRQDPGQGLRLIYYSQIVNDFQKGDIAEGYSVSREKKESFPLTVTSAQKNPTAFYLCASSIRTVNQPQHFGDGTRLSIL.

The genes are TRBV12-3 or TRBV12-4 and TRBJ1-1; D not certain. This CDR3 spans 14 amino acids. V was shortened by 3 bases and J by 0 bases, with 8 bases between the two germline ends. CDR3 sequence: CASSFWGMNTEAFF. The CDR3 bases are TGTGCCAGCAGTTTTTGGGGAATGAACACTGAAGCTTTCTTT.

There are a few counts of this clonotype. The chain uses TRBV20-1 and TRBJ2-1; 12 nucleotides agree with TRBD2. Germline trimming cut 0 bases from V and 2 bases from J; bases unmatched to any gene: 5. Germline-derived CDR1 and CDR2 are DFQATT and SNEGSKA (reference sequence). The CDR3 is 17 amino acids. The CDR3 is CSARDALAGGTYNEQFF. The CDR3 region has the DNA TGCAGTGCTAGAGATGCACTAGCGGGAGGCACCTACAATGAGCAGTTCTTC.

The chain uses TRBV11-2 and TRBJ1-1, with D maybe TRBD1 (5 bases). CDR3 length: 16 amino acids. Trimming took 1 base from V and 4 from J, leaving 16 bases between them. The V gene's germline CDR1 is SGHAT and CDR2 FQNNGV. Here the CDR3 DNA reads TGTGCCAGCAGCTTAGGTCAGGAAGGGACTGTCACTGAAGCTTTCTTT. It yields the protein CASSLGQEGTVTEAFF.

The V call is TRBV14, the J call TRBJ1-1, with D unclear. Trimming stripped 6 bases from V and 0 bases from J, with 8 bases between. CDR1 is SGHDN and CDR2 is FVKESK in the germline V gene. The CDR3 is 13 amino acids. Here the CDR3 reads CASSRELNTEAFF. The CDR3 DNA sequence: TGTGCCAGCAGTCGGGAGTTGAACACTGAAGCTTTCTTT.

This clonotype showed up many times. The J gene is TRBJ2-2, the V gene TRBV20-1; D is perhaps TRBD2 (6 bases). V was pared by 7 bases and J by 2 bases, with 14 bases between. From germline, CDR1 is DFQATT and CDR2 SNEGSKA (reference sequence). The CDR3 runs 14 residues. CDR3 sequence (DNA): TGCAGTGTCGACGGGGGAGTCAACACCGGGGAGCTGTTTTTT. It encodes CSVDGGVNTGELFF.

The chain carries TRBV6-5 and TRBJ2-3; 7 bases agree with TRBD2. The ends lost 2 bases at V and 3 bases at J; junction bases unmatched: 14. Germline V gives CDR1 MNHEY, CDR2 SVGAGI. The CDR3 is 18 residues long. The CDR3 loop reads CASSYTGRGGRVTDTQYF. CDR3 nucleotides: TGTGCCAGCAGTTACACGGGTAGGGGCGGGAGAGTTACAGATACGCAGTATTTT.

This clonotype was counted ten times or more. The chain uses TRBV27 and TRBJ2-3; the match to TRBD2 covers 8 bases. The CDR3 has 15 amino acids. CDR1 is MNHEY and CDR2 is SMNVEV in the germline V gene (reference sequence). V shed 6 bases and J 5 bases; nucleotides not matched to a gene: 10. CDR3 amino acids: CASSLREGRVDTQYF. The CDR3 coding sequence is TGTGCCAGCAGCTTACGGGAGGGTAGGGTAGATACGCAGTATTTT.

This clonotype was seen only a few times. The J gene is TRBJ1-2, the V gene TRBV19; 10 bases fit TRBD1. This CDR3 is 16 amino acids long. V trimming: 4 bases; J trimming: 5 bases; junction bases outside the gene matches: 10. Germline-derived CDR1 and CDR2 are LNHDA and SQIVND (reference sequence). The CDR3 here is CASSTGTGDYLYGYTF. The DNA for the CDR3 is TGTGCCAGTAGTACCGGGACAGGGGACTACTTATATGGCTACACCTTC.

This chain uses TRBV5-1 with TRBJ1-2, with 7 bases that match TRBD1. V was clipped by 0 bases and J by 4 bases; unmatched bases: 6. The germline V gene encodes CDR1 SGHRS and CDR2 YFSETQ. CDR3 size: 15 residues. CDR3 DNA sequence: TGCGCCAGCAGCTTGGGACAGGGATCACGCTATGGCTACACCTTC. This translates into CASSLGQGSRYGYTF.

The chain is built from TRBV19 and TRBJ1-5; 9 bases match TRBD1. CDR3 size: 20 residues. Germline CDR1 LNHDA, CDR2 SQIVND (reference sequence). The junction had 12 bases not matched to a gene; V was cut back by 0 bases and J by 0 bases. The chain's CDR3 is CASSIDRRDRDPYSNQPQHF. The CDR3 DNA follows: TGTGCCAGTAGTATAGATCGCCGGGACAGGGACCCATATAGCAATCAGCCCCAGCATTTT.

At least ten counts were recorded for this clonotype. CDR3 DNA: TGCGCCAGCAGCCAAGATCAGAACACAGATACGCAGTATTTT. It is translated as CASSQDQNTDTQYF. J is TRBJ2-3 and V is TRBV4-1; D uncertain. With 0 bases removed from V and 2 bases from J, the gap between germline ends came to 6 bases. The germline gives CDR1 MGHRA, CDR2 YSYEKL. CDR3 length: 14 amino acids.

There are a few counts of this clonotype. The chain couples TRBV5-5 to TRBJ1-6; unclear D gene. V dropped 4 bases and J dropped 7 bases, with 18 bases sitting between them. Germline V gene sequence: CDR1 SGHKS, CDR2 YYEKEE (reference sequence). The CDR3 is 16 amino acids. CDR3 sequence (DNA): TGTGCCAGCAGCCCACAAATCGGGGTGGGGAATTCACCCCTCCACTTT. Its translation is CASSPQIGVGNSPLHF.

The chain combines TRBV29-1 with TRBJ2-3; TRBD1 matches 9 bases. CDR1 is SQVTM, CDR2 ANQGSEA, per germline. This CDR3 has 14 residues. V lost 2 bases and J lost 3; bases outside the gene matches: 3. The CDR3 reads CSVETGGATDTQYF. CDR3 bases: TGCAGCGTTGAAACAGGGGGCGCGACAGATACGCAGTATTTT.